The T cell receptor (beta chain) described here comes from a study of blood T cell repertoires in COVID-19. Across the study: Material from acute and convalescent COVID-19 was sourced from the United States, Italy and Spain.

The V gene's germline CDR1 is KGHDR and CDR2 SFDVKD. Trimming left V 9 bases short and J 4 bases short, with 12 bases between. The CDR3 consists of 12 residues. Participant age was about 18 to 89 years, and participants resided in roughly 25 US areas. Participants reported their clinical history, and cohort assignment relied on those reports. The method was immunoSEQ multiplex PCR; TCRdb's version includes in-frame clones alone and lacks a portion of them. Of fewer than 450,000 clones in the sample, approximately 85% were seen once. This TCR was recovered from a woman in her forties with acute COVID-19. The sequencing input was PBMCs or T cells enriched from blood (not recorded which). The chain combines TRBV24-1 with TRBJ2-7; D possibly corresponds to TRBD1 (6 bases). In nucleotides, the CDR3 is TGTGCCACCCGGACAGTTCTGTACGAGCAGTACTTC. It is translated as CATRTVLYEQYF.